This T cell receptor beta chain emerged from a study of T cell responses to AZD1222 COVID-19 vaccine. Per germline, CDR1 SGHDT and CDR2 YYEEEE. The CDR3 loop spans 12 amino acids. V dropped 3 bases and J dropped 8 bases, with 9 bases sitting between them. Broader study findings: The repertoires were collected only after the peak T cell response. Targeting of unmutated variant regions was reportedly seen in nearly half of spike-specific TCRs. There were vaccine-associated CD4 TCRs across spike, dominant at 160-218 and 743-854.

As for this clone: Its antigen is undetermined.

Method: immunoSEQ multiplex PCR; TCRdb's copy keeps in-frame clones and lacks some. The table has around 140,000 clones, around 84% seen once; the top ten hold about a fifth. The sequence was collected from an adult in good health. V usage is TRBV5-6 and J usage is TRBJ2-1; unclear D gene. The specimen was peripheral blood, collected on day 0 of AZD1222 vaccination. The CDR3 bases are TGTGCCAGCAGCTCAAGGGTGTATGAGCAGTTCTTC. It codes for CASSSRVYEQFF.